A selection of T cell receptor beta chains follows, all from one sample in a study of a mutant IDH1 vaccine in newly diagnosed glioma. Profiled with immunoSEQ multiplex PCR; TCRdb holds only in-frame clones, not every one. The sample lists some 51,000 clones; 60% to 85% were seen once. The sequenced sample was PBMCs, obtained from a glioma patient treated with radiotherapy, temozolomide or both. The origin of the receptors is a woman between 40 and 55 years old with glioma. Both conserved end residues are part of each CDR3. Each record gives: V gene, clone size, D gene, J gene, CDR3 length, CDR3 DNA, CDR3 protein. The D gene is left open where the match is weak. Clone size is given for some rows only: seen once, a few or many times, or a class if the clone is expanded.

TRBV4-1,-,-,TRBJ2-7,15,TGCGCCAGCAGCCTGAGGGCAGGGGGGTCCTACGAGCAGTACTTC,CASSLRAGGSYEQYF
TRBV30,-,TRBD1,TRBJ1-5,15,TGTGCCTGGAGTACAGGGACAGATAGCAATCAGCCCCAGCATTTT,CAWSTGTDSNQPQHF
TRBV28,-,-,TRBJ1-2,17,TGTGCCAGCAGTCCAACCGGGACGGATGTTATGAGTAATGGCTACACCTTC,CASSPTGTDVMSNGYTF
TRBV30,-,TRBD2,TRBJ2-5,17,TGTGCCTGGAGCCCTGGGACTAGCGGACGGGCCAGGAAGACCCAGTACTTC,CAWSPGTSGRARKTQYF
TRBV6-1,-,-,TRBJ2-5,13,TGTGCCAGCAGTGCTGGACTGCAAGAGACCCAGTACTTC,CASSAGLQETQYF
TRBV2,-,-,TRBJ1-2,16,TGTGCCAGCAGCCGACCTTCGGGAAGGGGCCGGGATGGCTACACCTTC,CASSRPSGRGRDGYTF
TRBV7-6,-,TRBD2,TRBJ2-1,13,TGTGCCAGCAGCACTACTAGCGTCAATGAGCAGTTCTTC,CASSTTSVNEQFF
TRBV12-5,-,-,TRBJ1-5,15,TGTGCTAGTGGTTTGGATCTGGACGGTGATCAGCCCCAGCATTTT,CASGLDLDGDQPQHF
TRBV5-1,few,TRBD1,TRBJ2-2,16,TGCGCCAGCAGTCTGACAGGGTCGGCGAGGACCGGGGAGCTGTTTTTT,CASSLTGSARTGELFF
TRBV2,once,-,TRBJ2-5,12,TGTGCCAGCAGTGAAAGCGTAGAGACCCAGTACTTC,CASSESVETQYF
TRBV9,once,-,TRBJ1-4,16,TGTGCCAGCAGCGTAGCCTCCCAGGGGAAAGGAGAAAAACTGTTTTTT,CASSVASQGKGEKLFF
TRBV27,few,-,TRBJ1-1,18,TGTGCCAGCAGTTCATTTACCCTGGGGGTCTCAATATTCGCTGAAGCTTTCTTT,CASSSFTLGVSIFAEAFF
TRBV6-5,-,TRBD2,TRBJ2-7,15,TGTGCCAGCAGCCCTAACCGGGGGGGCGGCTACGAGCAGTACTTC,CASSPNRGGGYEQYF
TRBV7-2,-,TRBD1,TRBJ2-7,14,TGTGCCAGCAGGCGGGGACAGGGGGCTTACGAGCAGTACTTC,CASRRGQGAYEQYF